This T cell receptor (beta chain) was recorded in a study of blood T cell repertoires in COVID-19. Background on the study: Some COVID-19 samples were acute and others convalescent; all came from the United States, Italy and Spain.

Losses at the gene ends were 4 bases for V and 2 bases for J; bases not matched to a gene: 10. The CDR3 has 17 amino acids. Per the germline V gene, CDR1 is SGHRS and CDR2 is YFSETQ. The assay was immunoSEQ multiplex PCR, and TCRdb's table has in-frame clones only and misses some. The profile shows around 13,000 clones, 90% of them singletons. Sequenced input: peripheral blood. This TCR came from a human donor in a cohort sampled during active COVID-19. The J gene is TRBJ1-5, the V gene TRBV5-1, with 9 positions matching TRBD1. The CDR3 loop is CASSPTGTGIGNQPQHF. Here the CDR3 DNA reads TGCGCCAGCAGCCCTACCGGGACAGGGATCGGCAATCAGCCCCAGCATTTT.